This TCR beta chain was recovered during a study of regulatory T cells in long-lasting Graves disease (dated by TCRdb to the early 2020s). For context, the study as a whole: Persistent Graves' disease was defined as persistently positive TSH receptor autoantibodies together with antithyroid drug treatment for over 5 years. In the clinical cohort, patients with persistent Graves' disease had used antithyroid drugs for an average of approximately eleven years. This study used TCR sequencing and RNA sequencing of peripheral blood to compare persistent Graves' disease patients against newly diagnosed Graves' disease patients. TCR sequencing covered around 13 persistent and some 20 newly diagnosed Graves' disease patients, approximately 33 samples in total. The study was registered as a clinical trial and conducted in China.

There are a few counts of this clonotype. Its binding antigen is unknown. Base qualities are missing; no much larger clone stands one base away. Library preparation was by multiplex PCR. The instrument given in TCRdb is Illumina HiSeq 4000. To build TCR beta libraries, CDR3 regions were amplified by Arm-PCR using iRepertoire HTBI primers. Gel purification was performed on PCR products prior to sequencing. Turning to the authors' computational methods: A total of 62 TRBV and more than twelve TRBJ segments were identified across samples and were used for gene usage analysis of CDR3 amino acid clonotypes. COPE and FqMerger were used to merge filtered high-quality paired reads into contigs. BLAST was used to align contigs to the IMGT TRBV, TRBD and TRBJ reference genes, and CDR3 was defined following IMGT. Clonotypes above 0.1% frequency were classified as highly expanded clones. Shannon entropy was used to measure repertoire diversity, and the Gini coefficient was used to measure V-J evenness. A clonotype found in more than one individual was treated as public. TCRdb applied fastp at Q25 and MiXCR to the public reads, then kept only in-frame beta chains. CDR3 protein sequences are deduplicated, and each keeps its most common genes and DNA. For this entry, the V and J calls and clone size follow TCRdb and not the study's own pipeline. Within this sample are 350,000 to 450,000 distinct CDR3 sequences, with less than 25% of them counted one time only. The top ten constitute more than 20% of the sample.

Overall study results and their limits: The study examined only peripheral blood because the primary lesion, thyroid tissue, could not be accessed. Only the TCR beta chain was sequenced and analyzed. Lower TCR Shannon entropy and fewer highly expanded clones were observed in persistent Graves' disease patients than in newly diagnosed patients, which suggested clonal expansion. TRBV28, TRBJ1-2 and TRBJ2-5 were preferentially used in persistent disease, while TRBV20-1 and TRBJ2-1 were favored in newly diagnosed disease. As a limitation, the authors acknowledged that the small sample size may reduce accuracy. A larger number of public clonotypes was shared among persistent patients (around 2,500) than among newly diagnosed patients (roughly 930).

Including cysteine and phenylalanine, the CDR3 has 13 amino acids. The DNA shown is the 39-base CDR3, in frame from base 1. A distance of 7 bases separates the germline ends of V and J, which lose 2 bases and 6 bases respectively. Per the germline V gene, MNHEY is the CDR1 and SVGAGI is the CDR2. This sample's time point label indicates: persistent/refractory GD, antithyroid drugs over 5 years with positive TRAb. RNA was extracted from PBMCs in TRIzol for both TCR sequencing and RNA sequencing. The diagnosis of Graves' disease followed American Thyroid Association guidelines. Patients for the study were recruited at an endocrinology department in Xi'an, China. Each patient gave 7.5 to 10 milliliters of peripheral blood, collected in an EDTA anticoagulant tube. Ficoll Paque Plus density gradient separation was used to isolate PBMCs, and no further T cell sorting was performed. An Agilent 2100 Bioanalyzer and agarose gel were used to check RNA quality, and a NanoDrop 2000 was used to measure RNA concentration.

Sequencing used peripheral blood mononuclear cells (PBMCs), obtained when the disease was refractory, from a patient treated with antithyroid drugs. The clonotype was recovered from a female donor with Graves disease. The sequence is built from TRBV6-5 and TRBJ2-2, with no confident D gene call. The CDR3 region reads CASSYTVSGELFF. The DNA reads TGTGCCAGCAGTTACACAGTTTCCGGGGAGCTGTTTTTT.